The 21 T cell receptor beta chains in this list originate from one sample, sequenced in a study of blood T cell repertoires in COVID-19. Repertoires were generated with immunoSEQ multiplex PCR, while TCRdb's copy carries only in-frame clones and drops some. The sample lists 250,000 to 350,000 clones, 88% occurring once. The sequenced material came from peripheral blood. The receptors shown here come from a woman in her 30s with COVID-19, enrolled during active disease.

The V and J genes are TRBV12-3 or TRBV12-4 and TRBJ2-7, with 8 positions matching TRBD1. This CDR3 has 13 amino acids. V shed 5 bases, J shed 7 bases, and the junction held 7 bases outside the gene matches. CDR3 amino acids: CASSRTGPMEQYF. The CDR3, as DNA: TGTGCCAGCAGTCGGACAGGGCCTATGGAGCAGTACTTC.

This clone has more than one count but fewer than ten. This chain links TRBV14 with TRBJ1-2, with 7 bases fitting TRBD1. From germline, CDR1 is SGHDN and CDR2 FVKESK. V lost 3 bases to trimming and J lost 5 bases; unmatched junction nucleotides: 6. The CDR3 sequence is 14 residues long. CDR3 residues: CASSHRTGSYGYTF. Written as DNA, the CDR3 is TGTGCCAGCAGCCACAGGACAGGTTCGTATGGCTACACCTTC.

The chain couples TRBV7-2 to TRBJ2-7, with 7 bases identical to TRBD1. V lost 1 base, J lost 3 bases, and 3 bases stayed unmatched. The CDR3 has 14 residues. The germline CDR1 and CDR2 sequences are SGHTA and FQGNSA. CDR3 coding DNA: TGTGCCAGCAGCTTAGGGGGACAGATCTACGAGCAGTACTTC. This translates into CASSLGGQIYEQYF.

The rearrangement links TRBV7-9 to TRBJ2-5; TRBD2 might be the D (5 bases). Trimming took 5 bases from V and 1 from J, leaving 20 bases between them. The CDR3 runs to 17 residues. Germline V gives CDR1 SEHNR, CDR2 FQNEAQ (reference sequence). In DNA form, the CDR3 reads TGTGCCAGCAGCCCGGCGCGGCCCCTTGGGAGCCAAGAGACCCAGTACTTC. Translated, it gives CASSPARPLGSQETQYF.

This clone was detected once. This chain uses TRBV9 with TRBJ1-1; unclear D gene. The CDR3 runs to 18 residues. Trimming shortened V by 3 bases and J by 2 bases, and 23 bases separated the two germline ends. The germline V gene encodes CDR1 SGDLS and CDR2 YYNGEE. The CDR3 DNA reads as TGTGCCAGCAGCGCAGAGGCCGGGCCCGCGGGCCCTAACACTGAAGCTTTCTTT. It specifies CASSAEAGPAGPNTEAFF.

This chain uses TRBV18 with TRBJ1-1, with D uncertain. V lost 5 bases and J lost 4, with 17 bases in between. Germline loops: CDR1 KGHSH, CDR2 LQKENI. The CDR3 is 15 amino acids. CDR3 amino acids: CASSVKGIEGTEAFF. The CDR3 bases are TGTGCCAGCTCAGTAAAGGGTATAGAGGGCACTGAAGCTTTCTTT.

This sequence joins TRBV18 and TRBJ2-6, with 12 bases matching TRBD2. CDR3 size: 19 residues. V dropped 3 bases and J dropped 3; count of bases not matched to a gene: 9. The V gene's germline CDR1 is KGHSH and CDR2 LQKENI. CDR3: CASSPLAGGPLGGANVLTF. The CDR3 coding sequence is TGTGCCAGCTCACCCCTAGCGGGAGGGCCTTTAGGTGGGGCCAACGTCCTGACTTTC.

The V call is TRBV18, the J call TRBJ2-2; D may be TRBD2 (6 bases). Trimming cost V 3 bases and J 7 bases, with 12 bases left between them. The CDR3 is made up of 14 amino acids. In germline, CDR1 is KGHSH, CDR2 LQKENI. The DNA of the CDR3 is TGTGCCAGCTCACCTACGGGACTTGGCGGGGAGCTGTTTTTT. It translates to CASSPTGLGGELFF.

The chain carries TRBV6-6 and TRBJ1-1, with D perhaps TRBD1 (6 bases). This CDR3 comprises 14 residues. Trimming removed 7 bases from V and 0 bases from J, with 12 bases in between. Germline-derived CDR1 and CDR2 are MNHNY and SVGAGI (reference sequence). The DNA for the CDR3 is TGTGCCAGCATTGGGACACTGATGAACACTGAAGCTTTCTTT. This codes for CASIGTLMNTEAFF.

The sample holds one count of this clone. The V and J genes are TRBV30 and TRBJ2-1; 9 bases agree with TRBD2. Germline V gene lookup returns CDR1 GTSNPN and CDR2 SVGIG (reference sequence). The trim removed 2 bases at V and 2 bases at J, leaving 1 base unmatched. This CDR3 region has 14 residues. CDR3 bases: TGTGCCTGGAGTAGCGGGAGGACCTACAATGAGCAGTTCTTC. It codes for CAWSSGRTYNEQFF.

J is TRBJ2-1 and V is TRBV11-3; 8 bases match TRBD2. The CDR3 is 15 residues long. Germline V gene sequence: CDR1 SGHNT, CDR2 YENEEA. J was trimmed by 3 bases and V by 0 bases; bases with no gene match: 1. CDR3 nucleotides: TGTGCCAGCAGCTTAGATCGGGGGGGCTACAATGAGCAGTTCTTC. This sequence encodes CASSLDRGGYNEQFF.

This chain connects TRBV6-1 to TRBJ1-5; D gene ambiguous. V lost 2 bases and J lost 2, with 13 bases in between. The CDR3 covers 16 residues. Germline values: CDR1 MNHNS, CDR2 SASEGT. The CDR3 DNA reads TGTGCCAGCAGTGAAAATTCACCCCGGGGCAATCAGCCCCAGCATTTT. Translation: CASSENSPRGNQPQHF.

The chain recombines TRBV5-6 with TRBJ2-1, with 12 bases lining up with TRBD2. The CDR3 has 19 amino acids. The junction had 14 bases not matched to a gene; V was cut back by 0 bases and J by 7 bases. CDR1 and CDR2 (germline): SGHDT, YYEEEE. The CDR3 loop is CASSLGLAGGPKVWNEQFF. In DNA, the CDR3 is TGTGCCAGCAGCTTGGGGCTAGCGGGAGGGCCAAAGGTTTGGAATGAGCAGTTCTTC.

V and J are TRBV5-6 and TRBJ2-1, with 8 bases matching TRBD1. The CDR3 runs to 13 residues. Germline assignment: CDR1 SGHDT and CDR2 YYEEEE. With V trimmed by 4 bases and J by 6 bases, 3 bases remained unmatched. CDR3 DNA sequence: TGTGCCAGCAGCCGACAGGGGCCCAATGAGCAGTTCTTC. Translation gives CASSRQGPNEQFF.

CDR3 residues: CASSPAGSSSYEQYF. The CDR3 region has the DNA TGTGCCAGCTCACCGGCAGGATCAAGCTCCTACGAGCAGTACTTC. The chain carries TRBV18 and TRBJ2-7; D is unclear. CDR1 and CDR2 from the germline V gene are KGHSH and LQKENI. V was shortened by 3 bases and J by 0 bases, with 12 bases between the two germline ends. The CDR3 sequence is 15 residues long.

This clone was picked up one time. The chain employs TRBV19 and TRBJ1-2; possibly TRBD1 for D (5 bases). The CDR3 totals 15 residues. The V and J ends lost 7 bases and 3 bases respectively, with 18 bases between them. The germline V gene encodes CDR1 LNHDA and CDR2 SQIVND (reference sequence). CDR3 sequence (DNA): TGTGCCAGTAACGATCGGTCAGGGTGGGACTATGGCTACACCTTC. This translates into CASNDRSGWDYGYTF.

The rearrangement joins TRBV30 to TRBJ1-5; unclear D gene. The germline V and J ends were trimmed by 0 bases and 0 bases, with 9 bases remaining between them. The CDR3 sequence is 15 residues long. In germline, CDR1 is GTSNPN, CDR2 SVGIG (reference sequence). The CDR3 DNA follows: TGTGCCTGGAGTGTTTACGGGGATAGCAATCAGCCCCAGCATTTT. Its protein is CAWSVYGDSNQPQHF.

This clone came up once. The chain uses TRBV4-1 and TRBJ1-4; no definite D call. The CDR3 sequence is 15 residues long. Germline V gene lookup returns CDR1 MGHRA and CDR2 YSYEKL. The V gene lost 1 base and the J gene lost 14 bases, with 20 bases spanning the gap. The CDR3 DNA sequence: TGCGCCAGCAGCCAAGGGGGAGTGGGCGGTGTTGGGCTGTTTTTT. Translated, it gives CASSQGGVGGVGLFF.

The chain links TRBV9 to TRBJ2-2; the D gene is possibly TRBD2 (5 bases). The CDR3 runs 14 residues. CDR1 is SGDLS, CDR2 YYNGEE, per germline. V lost 2 bases to trimming and J lost 4 bases, with 9 bases between them. CDR3 coding DNA: TGTGCCAGCAGCGTGCGTGCGGGCACCGGGGAGCTGTTTTTT. Its translation: CASSVRAGTGELFF.

The chain combines TRBV3-1 (or the pseudogene TRBV3-2) with TRBJ2-7; 7 nucleotides match TRBD1. CDR1 LGHDT and CDR2 YNNKEL come from the germline V gene (reference sequence). The V and J ends lost 3 bases and 6 bases, in that order; junction bases with no gene match: 2. The CDR3 totals 12 residues. The CDR3: CASSHQGVEQYF. In nucleotides, the CDR3 is TGTGCCAGCAGCCACCAGGGGGTCGAGCAGTACTTC.

V gene TRBV18 combines with J gene TRBJ2-5; a weak D match, TRBD1 (6 bases). Germline CDR1 reads KGHSH; CDR2 reads LQKENI. CDR3 length: 12 amino acids. V was trimmed by 6 bases and J by 5 bases, leaving 10 bases between them. The DNA of the CDR3 is TGTGCCAGCTCTTGGACAGACGAGACCCAGTACTTC. Translating gives CASSWTDETQYF.